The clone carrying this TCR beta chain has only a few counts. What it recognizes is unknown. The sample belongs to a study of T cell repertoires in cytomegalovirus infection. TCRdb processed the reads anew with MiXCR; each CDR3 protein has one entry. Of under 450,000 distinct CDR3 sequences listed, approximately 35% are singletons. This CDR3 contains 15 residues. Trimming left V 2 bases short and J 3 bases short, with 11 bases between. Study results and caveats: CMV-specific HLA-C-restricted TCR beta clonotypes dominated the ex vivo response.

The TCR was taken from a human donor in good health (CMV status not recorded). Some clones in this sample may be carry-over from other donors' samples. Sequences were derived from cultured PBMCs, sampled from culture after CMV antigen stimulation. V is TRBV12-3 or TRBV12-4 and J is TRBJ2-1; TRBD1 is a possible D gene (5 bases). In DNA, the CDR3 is TGTGCCAGCAGTTTACAGGGTTCCCTCTACAATGAGCAGTTCTTC. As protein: CASSLQGSLYNEQFF.